The 18 T cell receptor beta chains given below trace back to one sample, sequenced in a study of blood T cell repertoires in COVID-19. Sequenced by immunoSEQ multiplex PCR; TCRdb stores in-frame clones only, minus some. The table has some 150,000 clones, 70% to 90% seen once. Sequencing input: peripheral blood. Source of these receptors: a woman aged 60 to 75 with acute or convalescent COVID-19.

The J gene is TRBJ1-5, the V gene TRBV7-9; no firm D call. The CDR3 totals 17 residues. The V gene's germline CDR1 is SEHNR and CDR2 FQNEAQ (reference sequence). Trimming cost V 0 bases and J 1 base, with 13 bases left between them. This CDR3 is CASSLAPSGLSNQPQHF. The CDR3 DNA reads as TGTGCCAGCAGCTTAGCCCCCTCCGGACTGAGCAATCAGCCCCAGCATTTT.

This clone has just one count. The CDR3 DNA follows: TGTGCCAGCTCCCCCCGTGAGACCCAGTACTTC. Its translation: CASSPRETQYF. The gene calls are TRBV12-3 or TRBV12-4 and TRBJ2-5; no clear D. Trimming pared 8 bases from V and 5 bases from J, leaving 9 bases between. This CDR3 has 11 residues.

The gene calls are TRBV15 and TRBJ1-1, with a weak D call TRBD1 (6 bases). The CDR3 runs 15 residues. Germline CDR1 is LNHNV and CDR2 is YYDKDF (reference sequence). Deletions cut 3 bases from V and 0 bases from J, with 11 bases between. As DNA, the CDR3 is TGTGCCACCAGCAGTGGGACATACATGAACACTGAAGCTTTCTTT. Protein product: CATSSGTYMNTEAFF. The variable domain in full, with the rest retrieved from reference TRBV15 and TRBJ1-1, is DAMVIQNPRYQVTQFGKPVTLSCSQTLNHNVMYWYQQKSSQAPKLLFHYYDKDFNNEADTPDNFQSRRPNTSFCFLDIRSPGLGDTAMYLCATSSGTYMNTEAFFGQGTRLTVV.

The V gene is TRBV28, the J gene TRBJ1-1; unclear D gene. There are 13 residues in the CDR3. Deletions cut 6 bases from V and 1 base from J, with 9 bases between. The V gene's germline CDR1 is MDHEN and CDR2 SYDVKM. As DNA, the CDR3 is TGTGCCAGCAGCCGCTTAGAGAACACTGAAGCTTTCTTT. It codes for CASSRLENTEAFF. The variable domain in full, with the rest retrieved from reference TRBV28 and TRBJ1-1, is DVKVTQSSRYLVKRTGEKVFLECVQDMDHENMFWYRQDPGLGLRLIYFSYDVKMKEKGDIPEGYSVSREKKERFSLILESASTNQTSMYLCASSRLENTEAFFGQGTRLTVV.

The rearrangement links TRBV3-1 (or the pseudogene TRBV3-2) to TRBJ1-6, with 8 bases identical to TRBD1. J was trimmed by 7 bases and V by 3 bases; bases with no gene match: 5. CDR1 is LGHDT and CDR2 is YNNKEL in the germline V gene (reference sequence). The CDR3 spans 15 residues. The CDR3 protein is CASSQDRATNSPLHF. CDR3 in DNA: TGTGCCAGCAGCCAGGACAGGGCCACAAATTCACCCCTCCACTTT.

The V call is TRBV5-1, the J call TRBJ1-1; the D is unclear. Between the trimmed V and J ends, which lost 0 bases and 4 bases, there was a span of 13 bases. The CDR3 consists of 15 residues. CDR1 is SGHRS and CDR2 is YFSETQ in the germline V gene. The CDR3 is CASSLDGSARTEAFF. Here the CDR3 DNA reads TGCGCCAGCAGCTTGGATGGCAGCGCCCGCACTGAAGCTTTCTTT.

This chain uses TRBV7-8 with TRBJ2-3, with a weak D call TRBD2 (5 bases). Trimming took 3 bases from V and 8 from J, leaving 21 bases between them. CDR1 and CDR2 (germline): SGHVS, FQNEAQ. The CDR3 loop spans 16 amino acids. The CDR3 region is CASSLPPWLVEGTQYF. The CDR3 DNA follows: TGTGCCAGCAGCTTGCCCCCCTGGCTAGTCGAGGGTACGCAGTATTTT.

The V call is TRBV3-1 (or the pseudogene TRBV3-2), the J call TRBJ2-5; TRBD2 agrees at 7 bases. This CDR3 is 14 amino acids long. Per the germline V gene, CDR1 is LGHDT and CDR2 is YNNKEL (reference sequence). With 2 bases clipped from V and 4 bases from J, the junction kept 4 bases outside the gene matches. CDR3 amino acids: CASSQRGGGETQYF. The CDR3 DNA follows: TGTGCCAGCAGCCAAAGAGGCGGGGGAGAGACCCAGTACTTC.

CDR3 sequence (DNA): TGTGCCAGCAGCCAAGGGGGAGGGTCCAACGAGCAGTTCTTC. This codes for CASSQGGGSNEQFF. The chain recombines TRBV3-1 (or the pseudogene TRBV3-2) with TRBJ2-1; 7 positions agree with TRBD2. Germline lookup yields CDR1 LGHDT and CDR2 YNNKEL (reference sequence). CDR3 length: 14 residues. V trimming: 1 base; J trimming: 10 bases; junction bases outside the gene matches: 7.

CDR3 sequence: CASSPAGTGATDTQYF. CDR3 nucleotides: TGCGCCAGCAGCCCTGCCGGGACAGGGGCCACAGATACGCAGTATTTT. The chain joins TRBV4-3 to TRBJ2-3, with 10 bases identical to TRBD1. V shed 4 bases, J shed 2 bases, and the junction held 6 bases outside the gene matches. This CDR3 spans 16 amino acids. The germline V gene encodes CDR1 LGHNA and CDR2 YSLEER.

Points on this clone: Compared with germline, one end of the junction differs, possibly owing to a read error. This rearrangement joins TRBV7-7 to TRBJ2-5; possibly TRBD1 for D (6 bases). Germline lookup yields CDR1 SSHAT and CDR2 FNYEAQ (reference sequence). This CDR3 is built from 14 residues. The CDR3 loop reads CASSLRGYQETQYF. CDR3 coding DNA: TGTGCTAGCAGCCTCAGGGGTTACCAAGAGACCCAGTACTTC.

The CDR3 bases are TGTGCCAGCAGCGAAGGAGCGACCGAGCAGTACTTC. Amino acid sequence: CASSEGATEQYF. V is TRBV7-9 and J is TRBJ2-7, with D hard to call. The ends were cut back, 5 bases at V and 6 bases at J, with 11 bases in the middle. The CDR3 is 12 amino acids. CDR1 is SEHNR, CDR2 FQNEAQ, per germline (reference sequence). Variable domain in full (rest from reference TRBV7-9 and TRBJ2-7): DTGVSQNPRHKITKRGQNVTFRCDPISEHNRLYWYRQTLGQGPEFLTYFQNEAQLEKSRLLSDRFSAERPKGSFSTLEIQRTEQGDSAMYLCASSEGATEQYFGPGTRLTVT.

The chain carries TRBV12-5 and TRBJ2-7; D is unresolved. V shed 7 bases and J shed 3 bases, with 13 bases lying between them. From germline, CDR1 is LGHNT and CDR2 FRNRAP. This CDR3 is 13 amino acids long. CDR3 amino acids: CASAPLGFYEQYF. CDR3 DNA: TGTGCTAGTGCCCCGCTCGGGTTCTACGAGCAGTACTTC.

This chain connects TRBV6-5 to TRBJ1-1, with D possibly TRBD1 on 5 matching bases. V shed 2 bases and J shed 4 bases, with 17 bases lying between them. The CDR3 length is 16 residues. The V gene's germline CDR1 is MNHEY and CDR2 SVGAGI. This chain's CDR3 is CASSYPPGGRVTEAFF. The CDR3 DNA reads as TGTGCCAGCAGTTACCCTCCGGGGGGGAGAGTCACTGAAGCTTTCTTT.

The rearrangement joins TRBV21-1 to TRBJ1-3. TRBV21-1 is a documented pseudogene. This CDR3 comprises 16 residues. The chain's CDR3 is CASSKVGRRSGNTIYF. CDR3 in DNA: TGTGCCAGCAGCAAGGTAGGCAGGAGGTCTGGAAACACCATATATTTT.

This chain connects TRBV11-2 to TRBJ1-3; D is perhaps TRBD1 (6 bases). The germline gives CDR1 SGHAT, CDR2 FQNNGV. The CDR3 is 17 amino acids. Between the trimmed V and J ends, which lost 0 bases and 4 bases, there was a span of 16 bases. The CDR3 region has the DNA TGTGCCAGCAGCTTAGAGTGGAACACAGGGTCCGGAAACACCATATATTTT. This translates into CASSLEWNTGSGNTIYF.

The V and J genes are TRBV18 and TRBJ1-2; TRBD1 might be the D (6 bases). V lost 3 bases and J lost 2, with 13 bases in between. The CDR3 totals 15 residues. Per the germline V gene, CDR1 is KGHSH and CDR2 is LQKENI. CDR3 coding DNA: TGTGCCAGCTCACCGAAAAACAGGGAAAACTATGGCTACACCTTC. Amino acid sequence: CASSPKNRENYGYTF.

This clone turned up a few times. The CDR3 is CASTYGTSSTGELFF. DNA of the CDR3: TGCGCCAGCACCTACGGGACTAGCAGTACCGGGGAGCTGTTTTTT. This chain connects TRBV5-1 to TRBJ2-2; 9 bases match TRBD2. The CDR3 is 15 residues long. Unmatched junction bases numbered 8, after V lost 6 bases and J lost 5 bases. Germline CDR1 SGHRS, CDR2 YFSETQ.